A single sample is the source of the 21 T cell receptor beta chains below, sequenced in a study of control samples from healthy donors and cancer patients. Sequenced by immunoSEQ multiplex PCR; TCRdb stores in-frame clones only, minus some. The sample consists of 91,000 or so clones, about 89% of them appearing once. The sequencing input was blood. These receptor sequences come from a woman in her twenties or thirties in good health.

The rearrangement uses TRBV29-1 and TRBJ2-7; D remains ambiguous. CDR3 length equals 10 residues. The germline CDR1 and CDR2 sequences are SQVTM and ANQGSEA. Trimming shortened V by 6 bases and J by 6 bases, and 9 bases separated the two germline ends. The CDR3 is CSVETGEQYF. DNA of the CDR3: TGCAGCGTGGAAACTGGCGAGCAGTACTTC.

V gene TRBV19 combines with J gene TRBJ1-5, with 7 bases lining up with TRBD1. Losses at the gene ends were 6 bases for V and 7 bases for J; bases not matched to a gene: 9. The germline V gene has CDR1 LNHDA and CDR2 SQIVND (reference sequence). The CDR3 is made up of 14 amino acids. The DNA for the CDR3 is TGTGCCAGTAGCACGACAGGGTGGAGACAGCCCCAGCATTTT. Its translation is CASSTTGWRQPQHF.

This clone was counted a single time. The chain links TRBV9 to TRBJ1-4; D is unclear. The CDR3 covers 16 residues. CDR1 and CDR2 from the germline V gene are SGDLS and YYNGEE. Deletions cut 0 bases from V and 0 bases from J, with 9 bases between. The chain's CDR3 is CASSVAQAATNEKLFF. The CDR3, as DNA: TGTGCCAGCAGCGTAGCGCAGGCAGCAACTAATGAAAAACTGTTTTTT.

This chain connects TRBV2 to TRBJ1-2, with D perhaps matching TRBD1 (5 bases). Trimming removed 3 bases at V and 5 bases at J, with 7 bases between. Per germline, CDR1 SNHLY and CDR2 FYNNEI. The CDR3 has 12 residues. Here the CDR3 reads CASSEGGYGYTF. The DNA of the CDR3 is TGTGCCAGCAGTGAGGGGGGGTATGGCTACACCTTC. The full variable domain, completed using reference TRBV2 and TRBJ1-2, is EPEVTQTPSHQVTQMGQEVILRCVPISNHLYFYWYRQILGQKVEFLVSFYNNEISEKSEIFDDQFSVERPDGSNFTLKIRSTKLEDSAMYFCASSEGGYGYTFGSGTRLTVV.

The J gene is TRBJ2-7, the V gene TRBV27; TRBD1 matches 7 bases. The V segment lost 6 bases and the J segment 1 base; nucleotides outside the gene matches: 9. The CDR3 has 15 residues. CDR1 MNHEY and CDR2 SMNVEV come from the germline V gene (reference sequence). The CDR3 is CASSKGTVFSYEQYF. In DNA form, the CDR3 reads TGTGCCAGCAGCAAGGGGACAGTTTTTTCCTACGAGCAGTACTTC.

The chain couples TRBV7-9 to TRBJ2-5; 15 positions agree with TRBD2. Looked up from germline, CDR1 is SEHNR and CDR2 is FQNEAQ (reference sequence). The ends lost 5 bases at V and 2 bases at J; junction bases unmatched: 3. The CDR3 is 16 residues long. The CDR3: CASSLGTSGGQETQYF. CDR3 nucleotide sequence: TGTGCCAGCAGCCTCGGGACTAGCGGGGGGCAAGAGACCCAGTACTTC. Using reference TRBV7-9 and TRBJ2-5 for the parts outside the CDR3, the full variable domain is DTGVSQNPRHKITKRGQNVTFRCDPISEHNRLYWYRQTLGQGPEFLTYFQNEAQLEKSRLLSDRFSAERPKGSFSTLEIQRTEQGDSAMYLCASSLGTSGGQETQYFGPGTRLLVL.

The chain has TRBV24-1 and TRBJ2-2; D uncertain. Trimming left V 3 bases short and J 3 bases short, with 10 bases between. Per the germline V gene, CDR1 is KGHDR and CDR2 is SFDVKD. The CDR3 runs to 15 residues. CDR3 sequence reads: CATSDPAWDTGELFF. Written as DNA, the CDR3 is TGTGCCACCAGTGATCCTGCCTGGGACACCGGGGAGCTGTTTTTT.

The rearrangement joins TRBV18 to TRBJ2-1, with D maybe TRBD2 (7 bases). Germline V gives CDR1 KGHSH, CDR2 LQKENI. The length of the CDR3 is 16 residues. Trimming stripped 6 bases from V and 4 bases from J, with 19 bases between. CDR3 sequence: CASSQGRGFEYNEQFF. CDR3 nucleotides: TGTGCCAGCTCCCAGGGGAGGGGGTTCGAGTACAATGAGCAGTTCTTC.

The chain's CDR3 is CSASRSSGNTGELFF. CDR3 DNA: TGCAGTGCTAGTAGGAGTAGCGGGAACACCGGGGAGCTGTTTTTT. This rearrangement joins TRBV20-1 to TRBJ2-2, with D maybe TRBD2 (6 bases). Germline assignment: CDR1 DFQATT and CDR2 SNEGSKA (reference sequence). The CDR3 sequence is 15 residues long. V lost 3 bases to trimming and J lost 1 base, with 12 bases between them.

The rearrangement joins TRBV6-1 to TRBJ2-1; D remains ambiguous. CDR1 and CDR2 from the germline V gene are MNHNS and SASEGT. The germline V and J ends were trimmed by 2 bases and 9 bases, with 14 bases remaining between them. This CDR3 spans 14 amino acids. CDR3 nucleotides: TGTGCCAGCAGTGAAATACTACCTTCCAGTGAGCAGTTCTTC. Translated, it gives CASSEILPSSEQFF.

The CDR3 DNA reads TGTGCCAGCAGTTTTCTCCGGGACAGAAGCTCTGGGGCCAACGTCCTGACTTTC. Translation gives CASSFLRDRSSGANVLTF. The chain links TRBV28 to TRBJ2-6; TRBD1 matches 7 bases. The CDR3 is made up of 18 amino acids. Germline V gives CDR1 MDHEN, CDR2 SYDVKM. V was pared by 3 bases and J by 0 bases, with 8 bases of the junction left unmatched.

V usage is TRBV6-5 and J usage is TRBJ2-5; 12 bases match TRBD2. The V and J ends lost 0 bases and 14 bases, in that order; junction bases with no gene match: 7. Germline CDR1 is MNHEY and CDR2 is SVGAGI. The CDR3 is made up of 14 amino acids. The CDR3 here is CASSYSTSGRTIYF. CDR3 DNA: TGTGCCAGCAGTTACTCGACTAGCGGGAGAACTATATACTTC.

The rearrangement joins TRBV19 to TRBJ2-5, with D maybe TRBD1 (5 bases). The CDR3 contains 16 residues. The V and J ends lost 7 bases and 2 bases respectively, with 20 bases between them. The germline V gene encodes CDR1 LNHDA and CDR2 SQIVND (reference sequence). Here the CDR3 reads CASITGRDGGQETQYF. CDR3 DNA sequence: TGTGCCAGTATCACGGGCAGGGATGGCGGACAAGAGACCCAGTACTTC. Full variable domain (rest looked up from reference TRBV19 and TRBJ2-5): DGGITQSPKYLFRKEGQNVTLSCEQNLNHDAMYWYRQDPGQGLRLIYYSQIVNDFQKGDIAEGYSVSREKKESFPLTVTSAQKNPTAFYLCASITGRDGGQETQYFGPGTRLLVL.

V gene TRBV30 combines with J gene TRBJ2-7; D may be TRBD1 or TRBD2 (5 bases each). Germline CDR1 GTSNPN, CDR2 SVGIG (reference sequence). Deletions cut 0 bases from V and 6 bases from J, with 9 bases between. The CDR3 runs 12 residues. The CDR3 DNA reads as TGTGCCTGGAGTGTCTCCGGGGCCGAGCAGTACTTC. Its protein product is CAWSVSGAEQYF.

The J gene is TRBJ1-4, the V gene TRBV10-3; 7 bases fit TRBD1. Germline CDR1 is ENHRY and CDR2 is SYGVKD. Trimming at V came to 9 bases and at J to 7 bases, leaving 8 bases not matched to a gene. CDR3 length equals 13 residues. The DNA for the CDR3 is TGTGCCATACGACAGGGAGGGGGTGAAAAACTGTTTTTT. Its translation is CAIRQGGGEKLFF.

The chain joins TRBV5-5 to TRBJ1-1; D call uncertain. This CDR3 has 14 amino acids. V gave up 0 bases and J gave up 0 bases, with 6 bases separating them. CDR1 is SGHKS, CDR2 YYEKEE, per germline (reference sequence). The CDR3 reads CASSLGGLNTEAFF. The DNA of the CDR3 is TGTGCCAGCAGCTTGGGAGGGCTGAACACTGAAGCTTTCTTT.

The J gene is TRBJ2-7, the V gene TRBV10-3, with 9 bases that match TRBD1. Germline V gene lookup returns CDR1 ENHRY and CDR2 SYGVKD. The CDR3 is made up of 13 amino acids. With V trimmed by 11 bases and J by 4 bases, 9 bases remained unmatched. CDR3 coding DNA: TGTGCCCCTGAGGACAGGGGACCATACGAGCAGTACTTC. Translating it yields CAPEDRGPYEQYF.

About this clone: The junction shows a germline mismatch at one end, possibly a read error. V gene TRBV7-8 combines with J gene TRBJ2-7, with 9 bases identical to TRBD1. Germline V gene sequence: CDR1 SGHVS, CDR2 FQNEAQ. CDR3 length: 15 residues. In DNA form, the CDR3 reads TGTGCCAGCAGCCTAGCCGGGACAGGGATGTACGAGCAGTACTTC. This codes for CASSLAGTGMYEQYF.

The rearrangement links TRBV5-1 to TRBJ1-2; D unclear. The CDR3 has 11 amino acids. CDR1 and CDR2 (germline): SGHRS, YFSETQ. V lost 2 bases to trimming and J lost 5 bases, with 4 bases between them. CDR3 amino acids: CASSLKYGYTF. CDR3 nucleotide sequence: TGCGCCAGCAGCTTAAAGTATGGCTACACCTTC.

Only a few counts were recorded for this clone. V is TRBV11-2 and J is TRBJ2-1; 8 positions match TRBD2. Germline V gene data show CDR1 as SGHAT and CDR2 as FQNNGV. The V gene end was trimmed by 5 bases and the J gene end by 4 bases; junction bases not matched to a gene: 7. The CDR3 loop spans 15 amino acids. In nucleotides, the CDR3 is TGTGCCAGCAGCGCCGGGGTAGCGGGGTACAATGAGCAGTTCTTC. As protein: CASSAGVAGYNEQFF.

The V call is TRBV15, the J call TRBJ1-1, with a tentative D call TRBD1 (5 bases). This CDR3 region has 17 residues. CDR1 is LNHNV and CDR2 is YYDKDF in the germline V gene (reference sequence). The V end was cut by 0 bases, the J end by 1 base, with 15 bases between. Here the CDR3 reads CATSRDPPRTPNTEAFF. The CDR3 DNA sequence: TGTGCCACCAGCAGAGATCCGCCCAGGACACCGAACACTGAAGCTTTCTTT.